A single sample is the source of the 14 T cell receptor beta chains below, sequenced in a study of T cell changes during pregnancy in multiple sclerosis. TCRdb's copy holds only in-frame clones and misses some; the assay was immunoSEQ multiplex PCR. The sample shows about 55,000 clones, just under 90% of them seen only once. The source was CD4+ T cells from peripheral blood mononuclear cells, collected in the first trimester of pregnancy. The receptors derive from a female donor with multiple sclerosis, enrolled in a pregnancy study.

V gene TRBV12-5 combines with J gene TRBJ1-1; tentative D call: TRBD1 (5 bases). CDR1 and CDR2 (germline): LGHNT, FRNRAP. The CDR3 sequence is 15 residues long. The V end lost 7 bases, the J end lost 0 bases, and 15 bases lay between the germline ends. Written as DNA, the CDR3 is TGTGCTAGTGCCCTTCCTAGACAGATGAACACTGAAGCTTTCTTT. This gives the protein CASALPRQMNTEAFF.

This chain joins TRBV5-5 and TRBJ2-5; 8 bases match TRBD2. The CDR3 contains 16 residues. Trimming took 6 bases from V and 5 from J; bases not matched to a gene: 15. The germline V gene has CDR1 SGHKS and CDR2 YYEKEE (reference sequence). The CDR3 protein is CASTRGGVTMGETQYF. The DNA for the CDR3 is TGTGCCAGCACCCGGGGGGGGGTGACAATGGGGGAGACCCAGTACTTC.

This chain uses TRBV5-1 with TRBJ1-1, with a tentative D call TRBD1 (6 bases). The CDR3 totals 12 residues. Trimming cost V 6 bases and J 8 bases, with 14 bases left between them. CDR1 is SGHRS, CDR2 YFSETQ, per germline. As DNA, the CDR3 is TGCGCCAGCACCCGGGAGGGGGGCGAAGCTTTCTTT. It translates to CASTREGGEAFF.

The chain uses TRBV7-2 and TRBJ2-2; D perhaps matches TRBD2 (6 bases). Trimming stripped 1 base from V and 7 bases from J, with 16 bases between. Per germline, CDR1 SGHTA and CDR2 FQGNSA. The CDR3 has 16 residues. CDR3 DNA: TGTGCCAGCAGCTTAGAACCGCGGGGAAAGAACGGGGAGCTGTTTTTT. Amino acid sequence: CASSLEPRGKNGELFF.

This rearrangement joins TRBV15 to TRBJ2-1; perhaps TRBD2 as D (6 bases). Germline CDR1 LNHNV, CDR2 YYDKDF (reference sequence). The length of the CDR3 is 16 residues. Trimming removed 0 bases from V and 4 bases from J, with 13 bases in between. The CDR3 DNA reads as TGTGCCACCAGCAGAGATCCTACTAGCCTATACAATGAGCAGTTCTTC. Residues: CATSRDPTSLYNEQFF.

This clone was detected once. This chain uses TRBV7-2 with TRBJ2-7, with 10 positions matching TRBD2. Germline CDR1 reads SGHTA; CDR2 reads FQGNSA. This CDR3 is 16 amino acids long. Trimming removed 5 bases from V and 2 bases from J; junction bases left unmatched: 9. The CDR3: CASSQKSGTSAYEQYF. CDR3 bases: TGTGCCAGCAGCCAGAAGTCCGGGACTAGCGCCTACGAGCAGTACTTC.

This clone was detected only once. The gene calls are TRBV7-2 and TRBJ1-1; 8 positions agree with TRBD1. Germline V lookup: CDR1 SGHTA, CDR2 FQGNSA. V lost 3 bases and J lost 6; bases outside the gene matches: 6. CDR3 length: 14 residues. CDR3 region: CASSFSSDRAEAFF. In DNA form, the CDR3 reads TGTGCCAGCAGCTTCTCCTCGGACAGGGCTGAAGCTTTCTTT.

The chain has TRBV7-3 and TRBJ2-5, with 9 bases aligning to TRBD2. The CDR3 extends over 17 amino acids. The trim removed 2 bases at V and 4 bases at J, leaving 11 bases unmatched. The germline V gene encodes CDR1 SGHTA and CDR2 FQGTGA. CDR3 bases: TGTGCCAGCAGCTTAGGGACTAGCCACCCGAGGGGAGAGACCCAGTACTTC. This codes for CASSLGTSHPRGETQYF.

V usage is TRBV27 and J usage is TRBJ2-6, with 9 bases identical to TRBD1. This CDR3 contains 20 residues. Germline values: CDR1 MNHEY, CDR2 SMNVEV (reference sequence). After removal of 2 bases from V and 5 bases from J, the junction contained 16 bases not matched to a gene. CDR3 nucleotides: TGTGCCAGCAGTTTAACCGGGACAGGGCTTTCCCCCAAGAGGGCCAACGTCCTGACTTTC. Translating gives CASSLTGTGLSPKRANVLTF.

This clone was recorded once. The rearrangement uses TRBV29-1 and TRBJ1-6; 9 bases map to TRBD1. This CDR3 comprises 13 residues. Germline V gene lookup returns CDR1 SQVTM and CDR2 ANQGSEA. Trimming removed 6 bases from V and 5 bases from J; junction bases left unmatched: 2. The CDR3 is CSVRTGDNSPLHF. CDR3 coding DNA: TGCAGCGTGCGGACAGGGGATAATTCACCCCTCCACTTT.

The chain employs TRBV30 and TRBJ2-7, with D unclear. Trimming stripped 5 bases from V and 3 bases from J, with 8 bases between. The CDR3 covers 11 residues. In germline, CDR1 is GTSNPN, CDR2 SVGIG (reference sequence). This CDR3 is CAWSGLYEQYF. The CDR3 nucleotides are TGTGCCTGGTCAGGCCTCTACGAGCAGTACTTC.

The chain combines TRBV5-4 with TRBJ2-2; TRBD1 matches 9 bases. Germline lookup yields CDR1 SGHNT and CDR2 YYREEE (reference sequence). The CDR3 consists of 15 residues. Germline trimming cut 3 bases from V and 3 bases from J; bases unmatched to any gene: 3. DNA of the CDR3: TGTGCCAGCAGCTCAGGGACAGGGTACACCGGGGAGCTGTTTTTT. This sequence encodes CASSSGTGYTGELFF.

The chain carries TRBV25-1 and TRBJ2-3; unclear D gene. Between the trimmed V and J ends, which lost 7 bases and 0 bases, there was a span of 14 bases. This CDR3 has 15 residues. The germline gives CDR1 MGHDK, CDR2 SYGVNS. The CDR3 nucleotides are TGTGCCAGCACGGAGAGCCAGACTAGCACAGATACGCAGTATTTT. Translated, it gives CASTESQTSTDTQYF.

This chain connects TRBV27 to TRBJ2-3, with 8 nucleotides matching TRBD1. J gave up 6 bases and V 5 bases, and 13 bases lay outside the gene matches. Germline V gene lookup returns CDR1 MNHEY and CDR2 SMNVEV (reference sequence). The CDR3 consists of 16 residues. The CDR3 nucleotides are TGTGCCAGCAGTCCCATAGGACAGGGAGCTTTTGATACGCAGTATTTT. Residues: CASSPIGQGAFDTQYF.